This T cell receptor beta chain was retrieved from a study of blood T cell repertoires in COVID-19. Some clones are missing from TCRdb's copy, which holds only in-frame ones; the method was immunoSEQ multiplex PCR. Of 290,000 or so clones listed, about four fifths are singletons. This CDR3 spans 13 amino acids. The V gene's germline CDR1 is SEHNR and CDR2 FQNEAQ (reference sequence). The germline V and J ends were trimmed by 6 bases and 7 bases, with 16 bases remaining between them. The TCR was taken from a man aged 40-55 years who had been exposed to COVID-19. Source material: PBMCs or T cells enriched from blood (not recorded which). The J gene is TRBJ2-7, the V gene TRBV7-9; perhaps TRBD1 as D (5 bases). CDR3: CASREGMGQEQYF. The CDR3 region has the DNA TGTGCCAGCAGGGAAGGGATGGGGCAGGAGCAGTACTTC.